The 22 T cell receptor beta chains below come from one sample, sequenced in a study of T cells in Graves' hyperthyroidism and ophthalmopathy. The source material, RNA transcripts, was used to amplify TCR beta CDR3 regions. Researchers ran a first-round RT-PCR on the TCR CDR3 using the HTBI primer set. TCRdb called the multiplex PCR reads again in MiXCR, with one record for every CDR3 protein. The table has approximately 480,000 distinct CDR3 sequences, around 20% seen once. Sample: blood. These receptors were collected from a young man with Graves' hyperthyroidism.

This clonotype appeared many times. This rearrangement joins TRBV6-2 or TRBV6-3 to TRBJ2-7, with a tentative D call TRBD1 (9 bases). CDR1 and CDR2 (germline): MNHEY, SVGEGT. The length of the CDR3 is 15 residues. Trimming stripped 7 bases from V and 6 bases from J, with 22 bases between. CDR3 coding DNA: TGTGCCAGCAACCCGGGGGGGACAGGGACCTTCGAGCAGTACTTC. This gives the protein CASNPGGTGTFEQYF.

The table lists this clonotype with many counts. The chain joins TRBV30 to TRBJ1-1; D unclear. This CDR3 spans 13 amino acids. Trimming took off 4 bases at V and 1 base at J, with 10 bases between the two ends. Germline V gene lookup returns CDR1 GTSNPN and CDR2 SVGIG (reference sequence). In DNA, the CDR3 is TGTGCCTGGAAGGCGGGGTCGAACACTGAAGCTTTCTTT. Its translation is CAWKAGSNTEAFF.

This clonotype was seen at least ten times. The gene calls are TRBV2 and TRBJ1-1, with D uncertain. CDR1 is SNHLY and CDR2 is FYNNEI in the germline V gene. The CDR3 runs to 13 residues. V was cut by 0 bases and J by 10 bases, with 12 bases left in between. The CDR3 region is CASSEALNNPAFF. CDR3 DNA: TGTGCCAGCAGTGAAGCGCTGAACAACCCAGCTTTCTTT.

This clonotype was seen repeatedly, ten times or more. The chain couples TRBV6-1 to TRBJ1-2, with D uncertain. The CDR3 sequence is 13 residues long. V was cut by 10 bases and J by 6 bases, with 18 bases left in between. Germline V gives CDR1 MNHNS, CDR2 SASEGT. This chain's CDR3 is CATTRAPRDGYTF. As DNA, the CDR3 is TGTGCCACTACTAGGGCCCCCCGGGATGGCTACACCTTC.

This clonotype has more than one count but fewer than ten. The chain recombines TRBV10-1 with TRBJ2-7; 7 bases fit TRBD2. J lost 3 bases, V lost 4 bases, and 9 bases had no gene match. This CDR3 contains 15 residues. The germline CDR1 and CDR2 sequences are WNHNN and SYGVQD (reference sequence). As DNA, the CDR3 is TGCGCCAGCAGTGGAGGTGGCGGGAGTAGCTACGAGCAGTACTTC. Translated: CASSGGGGSSYEQYF.

This clonotype has a count of ten or more. The chain recombines TRBV2 with TRBJ1-5; weak D call: TRBD1 (6 bases). The CDR3 contains 16 residues. Between the trimmed V and J ends, which lost 5 bases and 2 bases, there was a span of 16 bases. The germline V gene encodes CDR1 SNHLY and CDR2 FYNNEI. CDR3 DNA sequence: TGTGCCAGCAGTTCCTCTGGGGGGGGCGGCAATCAGCCCCAGCATTTT. Protein: CASSSSGGGGNQPQHF.

In this sample, this clonotype turned up many times. The chain recombines TRBV24-1 with TRBJ2-2; D is unclear. Looked up from germline, CDR1 is KGHDR and CDR2 is SFDVKD. CDR3 length: 13 residues. Deletions cut 0 bases from V and 7 bases from J, with 5 bases between. The CDR3 DNA reads TGTGCCACCAGTGATTTGGCAGGCGGGGAGCTGTTTTTT. This gives the protein CATSDLAGGELFF.

This clonotype was observed many times. The rearrangement joins TRBV6-1 to TRBJ1-3; D possibly corresponds to TRBD1 (6 bases). CDR1 MNHNS and CDR2 SASEGT come from the germline V gene. The CDR3 consists of 15 residues. The V and J ends lost 3 bases and 4 bases respectively, with 13 bases between them. The chain's CDR3 is CASSEGRGGGNTIYF. In DNA form, the CDR3 reads TGTGCCAGCAGTGAGGGACGGGGGGGCGGAAACACCATATATTTT.

The sample holds a few counts of this clonotype. This CDR3 is CASSEYRANQPQHF. Here the CDR3 DNA reads TGCGCCAGCAGTGAGTACAGGGCCAATCAGCCCCAGCATTTT. J is TRBJ1-5 and V is TRBV10-2, with D maybe TRBD1 (6 bases). The ends were cut back, 1 base at V and 3 bases at J, with 7 bases in the middle. CDR1 WSHSY and CDR2 SAAADI come from the germline V gene. This CDR3 has 14 amino acids.

Only a few counts were recorded for this clonotype. V is TRBV2 and J is TRBJ2-2; 13 bases match TRBD2. Germline V gene data show CDR1 as SNHLY and CDR2 as FYNNEI. This CDR3 is 18 amino acids long. V lost 6 bases and J lost 1; bases outside the gene matches: 8. The CDR3 spells CASRAGTSGEWNTGELFF. The CDR3 region has the DNA TGTGCCAGCAGGGCCGGGACTAGCGGGGAGTGGAACACCGGGGAGCTGTTTTTT.

This clonotype was counted ten times or more. The V call is TRBV28, the J call TRBJ2-6; D is possibly TRBD2 (6 bases). The CDR3 consists of 15 residues. The V end lost 6 bases, the J end lost 2 bases, and 11 bases lay between the germline ends. The germline CDR1 and CDR2 sequences are MDHEN and SYDVKM. CDR3 loop: CASRRLEAGANVLTF. CDR3 in DNA: TGTGCCAGCAGACGACTAGAGGCTGGGGCCAACGTCCTGACTTTC.

About this clonotype: One end of the junction is discordant with germline, which a read error may explain. The gene calls are TRBV7-2 and TRBJ2-2; tentatively, D is TRBD2 (5 bases). CDR3 size: 12 residues. Germline assignment: CDR1 SGHTA and CDR2 FQGNSA. The CDR3 nucleotides read TGTGCCAGCAGCCAAAACACCGGGGAGCTGTTGTTT. Encoded protein: CASSQNTGELLF.

This clonotype has at least ten counts. This chain connects TRBV12-3 or TRBV12-4 to TRBJ1-3, with D maybe TRBD1 (5 bases). V lost 6 bases and J lost 4, with 13 bases in between. CDR3 size: 14 residues. The CDR3 loop is CASSPDISGNTIYF. DNA for the CDR3: TGTGCCAGCAGCCCGGACATATCGGGAAACACCATATATTTT.

This clonotype was seen ten or more times. The chain carries TRBV19 and TRBJ1-2, with TRBD1 identical over 7 bases. The V gene end was trimmed by 6 bases and the J gene end by 7 bases; junction bases not matched to a gene: 8. The CDR3 extends over 13 amino acids. The germline CDR1 and CDR2 sequences are LNHDA and SQIVND (reference sequence). CDR3: CASSQTGTVGYTF. The CDR3 coding sequence is TGTGCCAGTAGCCAGACAGGGACGGTTGGCTACACCTTC.

This clonotype was seen ten or more times. The rearrangement joins TRBV19 to TRBJ1-1; 8 nucleotides match TRBD1. Per the germline V gene, CDR1 is LNHDA and CDR2 is SQIVND (reference sequence). V gave up 5 bases and J gave up 8 bases; unmatched junction bases: 13. The CDR3 runs 15 residues. The CDR3 nucleotides are TGTGCCAGTAGTCCAATGACAGGGGCCGAACTCGAAGCTTTCTTT. Translated, it gives CASSPMTGAELEAFF.

This clonotype was detected many times. This chain uses TRBV12-3 or TRBV12-4 with TRBJ1-1; D not certain. The CDR3 has 13 residues. Trimming took off 0 bases at V and 3 bases at J, with 5 bases between the two ends. The CDR3 is CASSLARDTEAFF. The CDR3 DNA sequence: TGTGCCAGCAGTTTAGCGCGGGACACTGAAGCTTTCTTT.

For this clonotype: A read error may explain this, as a much larger clone is one base away. This chain links TRBV12-3 or TRBV12-4 with TRBJ1-2; no clear D. This CDR3 has 13 amino acids. DNA of the CDR3: TGTTCCAGCAGTTTACGGCGCGTGGGTGGCTACACCTTC. Its protein product is CSSSLRRVGGYTF.

In this sample, this clonotype turned up many times. An end of the junction differs from the germline gene, which may be a read error. The DNA of the CDR3 is TGTGCCAGCACCCTCGCGGCCGCGAACACCGGGGAGCCGTTTTTT. This codes for CASTLAAANTGEPFF. The V and J genes are TRBV28 and TRBJ2-2; weak D call: TRBD2 (5 bases). The CDR3 totals 15 residues. In germline, CDR1 is MDHEN, CDR2 SYDVKM.

This clonotype was found many times. The chain recombines TRBV6-1 with TRBJ2-2; no clear D. V was trimmed by 4 bases and J by 9 bases, leaving 6 bases between them. Germline-derived CDR1 and CDR2 are MNHNS and SASEGT. CDR3 length: 11 amino acids. The CDR3 spells CASSAVWELFF. The CDR3 DNA follows: TGTGCCAGCAGTGCCGTTTGGGAGCTGTTTTTT.

The chain combines TRBV9 with TRBJ2-7, with TRBD2 matching 16 bases. Germline CDR1 reads SGDLS; CDR2 reads YYNGEE. V gave up 2 bases and J gave up 7 bases; unmatched junction bases: 9. The CDR3 length is 17 residues. For the CDR3, the DNA is TGTGCCAGCAGCGTCGGGACTAGCGGGGGGGAAGACGGGGAGCAGTACTTC. Amino acids: CASSVGTSGGEDGEQYF.

This clonotype was seen a single time. The chain couples TRBV5-1 to TRBJ1-6; no firm D call. Between the trimmed V and J ends, which lost 0 bases and 5 bases, there was a span of 6 bases. The germline V gene has CDR1 SGHRS and CDR2 YFSETQ. The CDR3 is 14 amino acids. CDR3 sequence reads: CASSLAEDNSPLHF. CDR3 coding DNA: TGCGCCAGCAGCTTGGCCGAAGATAATTCACCCCTCCACTTT. Full variable domain (outside the CDR3, taken from reference TRBV5-1 and TRBJ1-6): KAGVTQTPRYLIKTRGQQVTLSCSPISGHRSVSWYQQTPGQGLQFLFEYFSETQRNKGNFPGRFSGRQFSNSRSEMNVSTLELGDSALYLCASSLAEDNSPLHFGNGTRLTVT.

This clonotype appeared many times. The V call is TRBV15, the J call TRBJ1-2; D is uncertain. The germline gives CDR1 LNHNV, CDR2 YYDKDF (reference sequence). The V and J ends lost 0 bases and 4 bases respectively, with 15 bases between them. This CDR3 region has 16 residues. The CDR3 coding sequence is TGTGCCACCAGCAGAGACAAGGTAACAGACATCTATGGCTACACCTTC. Translated, it gives CATSRDKVTDIYGYTF.